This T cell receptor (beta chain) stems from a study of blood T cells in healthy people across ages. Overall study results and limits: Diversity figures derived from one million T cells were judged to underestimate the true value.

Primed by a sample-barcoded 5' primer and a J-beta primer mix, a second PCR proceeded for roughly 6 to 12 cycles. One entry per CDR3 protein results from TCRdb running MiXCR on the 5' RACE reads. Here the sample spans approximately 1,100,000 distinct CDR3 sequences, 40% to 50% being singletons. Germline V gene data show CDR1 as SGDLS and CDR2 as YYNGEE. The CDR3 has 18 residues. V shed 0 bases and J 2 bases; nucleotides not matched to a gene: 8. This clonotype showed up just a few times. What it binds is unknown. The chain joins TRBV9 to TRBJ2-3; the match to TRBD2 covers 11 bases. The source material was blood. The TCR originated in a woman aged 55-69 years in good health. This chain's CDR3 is CASSVDEAGLAVTDTQYF. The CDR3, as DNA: TGTGCCAGCAGCGTAGACGAGGCGGGACTAGCGGTCACAGATACGCAGTATTTT.